The entry below gives a single T cell receptor (beta chain) sequence along with its context. Its antigen specificity is not known. No much larger clone is present one base from it, and per-base qualities are unavailable. These data are taken from a study of blood T cell repertoires in COVID-19 (dated by TCRdb to the early 2020s). Describing the broader study: The collaborator samples originated in the United States, Italy and Spain and spanned the acute and convalescent phases of COVID-19. The prospective study material was composed of cDNA or gDNA derived from T cells, B-cell-depleted T cells, or PBMCs. Deeply sampled blood TCRbeta repertoires from subjects exposed to, actively infected with, or recovered from COVID-19 were included in the dataset. A freely available public database, intended as a resource for researchers studying the immune response to SARS-CoV-2, is where the repertoires were released. Samples came from the ongoing ImmuneRACE study (first 160 participants) plus 1,254 subjects from 6 global collaborators. The sample metadata nearly always contained a de-identified subject ID, COVID-19 status, age in years and sex. Where available, HLA class I and class II types were obtained from metadata supplied by the sample provider rather than from assay-based typing.

Counted from cysteine to phenylalanine, this CDR3 has 17 amino acids. The sequence is cut down to CDR3 DNA, 51 bases in frame from base 1. Summary of the overall study and its limitations: How much clinical and demographic metadata was included differed by source and by participant, and the metadata was provided uncurated.

TCRbeta CDR3 regions were amplified from genomic DNA by means of the immunoSEQ Assay, a bias-controlled multiplex PCR. As for the authors' bioinformatics: Within the assay, amplification of reference gene primers was used to estimate how many nucleated cells each sample contained. To quantify the absolute abundance of each unique TCRbeta CDR3 rearrangement, sequence reads were collapsed and filtered. Productive Simpson clonality was computed per sample as the square root of Simpson's diversity index over productive rearrangements. Not all clones reach the TCRdb copy of this immuneACCESS table, which keeps in-frame sequences only. Checked studies attribute under half of the gap to unresolved V genes and leave the rest unexplained. The V and J calls and the clone size are those of that table, but D and trimming were determined from the DNA. Within this sample are roughly 62,000 clones, with around 90% of them counted one time only. The top ten clonotypes cover over 9.5% of the sample.

Whole blood was collected in K2EDTA tubes by collaborating institutions according to the institutions' own protocols. For TCRbeta analysis, collaborator samples were shipped as frozen whole blood, as isolated PBMCs, or as DNA extracted from either sample type. The rearranged chain carries TRBV7-5 and TRBJ2-5; the table gives TRBD2 as D, unverified against the DNA. TRBV7-5 counts as a pseudogene. The source of this sequence is a human donor with acute or convalescent COVID-19. The donor label of this sample is uncertain. The specimen was peripheral blood. The nucleotide sequence reads as follows: TGTGCCAGAAGCCCGCGGGGGTTAGCGGGGCCCTGGGAGACCCAGTACTTC. It is translated as CARSPRGLAGPWETQYF.